This TCR beta chain was captured by sequencing in a study of cytomegalovirus exposure and HLA in healthy donors. Germline V gene sequence: CDR1 LNHNV, CDR2 YYDKDF (reference sequence). V lost 0 bases and J lost 0, with 9 bases in between. The CDR3 has 16 amino acids. About this clone itself: Its antigen is unknown.

The PCR ran on 60 Vbeta and 13 Jbeta primers. Libraries were prepared by immunoSEQ multiplex PCR; TCRdb keeps only in-frame clonotypes and omits some of them. The sample has under 300,000 clones; 84% are singletons. Whole-study results and caveats: Earlier findings revealed that most TCR beta V segments proved productive either about 87% or about 30% of the time. A later analysis found TCR association rates differed by HLA locus, highest for DRB1 and lowest for HLA-C. The classifier reportedly diagnosed cytomegalovirus status with high sensitivity and specificity.

The sequencing sample was made of PBMCs. This chain uses TRBV15 with TRBJ1-5; D may be TRBD1 (5 bases). The clonotype comes from a woman aged 40 to 49 in good health and CMV-seropositive. CDR3 DNA sequence: TGTGCCACCAGCAGAGATCAGGGAAATAGCAATCAGCCCCAGCATTTT. Translated, it gives CATSRDQGNSNQPQHF.